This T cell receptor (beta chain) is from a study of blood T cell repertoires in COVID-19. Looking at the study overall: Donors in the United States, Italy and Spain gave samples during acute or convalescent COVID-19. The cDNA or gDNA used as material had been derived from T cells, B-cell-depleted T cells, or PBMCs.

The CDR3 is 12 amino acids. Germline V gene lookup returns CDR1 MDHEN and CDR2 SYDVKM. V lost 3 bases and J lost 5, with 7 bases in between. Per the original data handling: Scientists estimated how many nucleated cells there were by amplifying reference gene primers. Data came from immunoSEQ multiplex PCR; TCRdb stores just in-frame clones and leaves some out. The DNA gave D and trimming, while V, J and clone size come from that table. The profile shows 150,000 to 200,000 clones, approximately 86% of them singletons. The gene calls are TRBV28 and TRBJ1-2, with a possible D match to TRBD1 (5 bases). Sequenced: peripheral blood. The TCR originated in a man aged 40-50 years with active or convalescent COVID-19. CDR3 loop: CASSFRGYGYTF. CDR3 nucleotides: TGTGCCAGCAGTTTCCGGGGGTATGGCTACACCTTC.